The rows below give T cell receptor beta chains drawn from one sample of a study of response to subunit inactivated influenza vaccine. TCRdb reprocessed the RT-PCR reads via MiXCR and lists one record per CDR3 protein. The table lists roughly 570,000 distinct CDR3 sequences, 14% of them singletons. Sequenced material: PBMCs from blood, taken about 13 days after vaccination. The receptors here all came from a man aged 50-59 years who received an inactivated influenza vaccine. Both conserved end residues are part of each CDR3. Fields, in order: CDR3 protein, CDR3 DNA, D gene, V gene, J gene, CDR3 length, clone size. A D gene is named only where the DNA matches it firmly. Clone size is shown for a subset of rows, as once, few, many or a class of expanded clone.

CDR3: CASSFGTGGGTGELFF; DNA: TGCGCCAGCAGCTTTGGGACAGGGGGAGGCACCGGGGAGCTGTTTTTT; D: TRBD1; V: TRBV5-1; J: TRBJ2-2; length: 16; size: many
CDR3: CASSSQGEGNTIYF; DNA: TGCGCCAGCAGCTCCCAGGGCGAAGGAAACACCATATATTTT; D: .; V: TRBV5-1; J: TRBJ1-3; length: 14; size: .
CDR3: CSAETTGAAQETQYF; DNA: TGCAGTGCCGAAACCACAGGGGCGGCACAAGAGACCCAGTACTTC; D: TRBD1; V: TRBV20-1; J: TRBJ2-5; length: 15; size: many
CDR3: CSAIHRAFNEKLFF; DNA: TGCAGTGCTATCCACAGAGCTTTTAATGAAAAACTGTTTTTT; D: .; V: TRBV20-1; J: TRBJ1-4; length: 14; size: many
CDR3: CASRTGNSGANVLTF; DNA: TGTGCCTCACGGACAGGGAACTCTGGGGCCAACGTCCTGACTTTC; D: TRBD1; V: TRBV30; J: TRBJ2-6; length: 15; size: few
CDR3: CASSLFDDEQFF; DNA: TGTGCCAGCAGTTTGTTTGACGATGAGCAGTTCTTC; D: .; V: TRBV12-3/TRBV12-4; J: TRBJ2-1; length: 12; size: few
CDR3: CASSLLPGPITDTQYF; DNA: TGTGCCAGCAGCTTACTTCCCGGACCGATCACAGATACGCAGTATTTT; D: .; V: TRBV7-2; J: TRBJ2-3; length: 16; size: few
CDR3: CASSHTGRGYGYTF; DNA: TGTGCCAGCAGCCATACGGGCAGGGGGTATGGCTACACCTTC; D: TRBD1; V: TRBV7-9; J: TRBJ1-2; length: 14; size: few
CDR3: CASSDRAVQGYTF; DNA: TGTGCCAGCAGCGACCGGGCCGTCCAAGGCTACACCTTC; D: .; V: TRBV21-1; J: TRBJ1-2; length: 13; size: .
CDR3: CASRVASSEQFF; DNA: TGTGCCAGCAGGGTAGCTAGCAGTGAGCAGTTCTTC; D: .; V: TRBV7-9; J: TRBJ2-1; length: 12; size: few
CDR3: CSVAGPDTQYF; DNA: TGCAGCGTTGCAGGGCCAGATACGCAGTATTTT; D: .; V: TRBV29-1; J: TRBJ2-3; length: 11; size: .
CDR3: CSATPSSGDQETQYF; DNA: TGCAGTGCTACCCCGTCTAGCGGGGATCAAGAGACCCAGTACTTC; D: TRBD2; V: TRBV20-1; J: TRBJ2-5; length: 15; size: few
CDR3: CASSVGTGGTDTQYF; DNA: TGTGCCAGCAGCGTCGGGACAGGGGGCACAGATACGCAGTATTTT; D: TRBD1; V: TRBV9; J: TRBJ2-3; length: 15; size: few
CDR3: CASSVGLGRLYEQYF; DNA: TGCGCCAGCAGCGTGGGACTGGGGAGACTTTACGAGCAGTACTTC; D: .; V: TRBV5-1; J: TRBJ2-7; length: 15; size: few
CDR3: CSALDRVMAFF; DNA: TGCAGTGCCTTGGACAGGGTAATGGCTTTCTTT; D: TRBD1; V: TRBV20-1; J: TRBJ1-1; length: 11; size: .
CDR3: CASSARRGSFTDTQYF; DNA: TGTGCCAGCAGCGCCCGGCGGGGTAGTTTCACAGATACGCAGTATTTT; D: .; V: TRBV7-9; J: TRBJ2-3; length: 16; size: .
CDR3: CASSLSGGKLQTQYF; DNA: TGCGCCAGCAGCCTCTCAGGGGGTAAGCTACAAACGCAGTACTTC; D: TRBD1; V: TRBV5-1; J: TRBJ2-7; length: 15; size: many
CDR3: CASSIISGTVNEQFF; DNA: TGTGCCAGTAGTATTATTAGCGGGACGGTCAATGAGCAGTTCTTC; D: TRBD2; V: TRBV19; J: TRBJ2-1; length: 15; size: .
CDR3: CSAALAGARGEQFF; DNA: TGCAGTGCGGCCCTAGCGGGCGCCAGGGGTGAGCAGTTCTTC; D: TRBD2; V: TRBV20-1; J: TRBJ2-1; length: 14; size: few
CDR3: CASSSRTSPGTGELFF; DNA: TGTGCCAGCAGTAGCCGGACTAGCCCGGGCACCGGGGAGCTGTTTTTT; D: TRBD2; V: TRBV6-1; J: TRBJ2-2; length: 16; size: many
CDR3: CASSSRTGANEQYF; DNA: TGTGCCAGCAGCTCAAGGACAGGGGCCAACGAGCAGTACTTC; D: TRBD1; V: TRBV7-2; J: TRBJ2-7; length: 14; size: once
CDR3: CASSLIQDNEQFF; DNA: TGTGCCAGCAGCTTGATACAGGACAATGAGCAGTTCTTC; D: .; V: TRBV7-9; J: TRBJ2-1; length: 13; size: .
CDR3: CASSEKSDDEKLFF; DNA: TGTGCCAGCAGTGAGAAGTCCGATGATGAAAAACTGTTTTTT; D: .; V: TRBV2; J: TRBJ1-4; length: 14; size: .
CDR3: CASLSPPGTSGRDSYNEQFF; DNA: TGTGCCAGCCTGAGCCCCCCCGGGACTAGCGGGAGGGACTCCTACAATGAGCAGTTCTTC; D: TRBD2; V: TRBV2; J: TRBJ2-1; length: 20; size: many
CDR3: CSGGASGYEQYF; DNA: TGCAGTGGCGGGGCTTCCGGATACGAGCAGTACTTC; D: .; V: TRBV20-1; J: TRBJ2-7; length: 12; size: few
CDR3: CASSRRLAAFF; DNA: TGTGCCAGCAGTAGAAGACTGGCGGCTTTCTTT; D: .; V: TRBV28; J: TRBJ1-1; length: 11; size: .
CDR3: CASSEGQGADTQYF; DNA: TGTGCCAGCAGCGAGGGACAGGGTGCAGATACGCAGTATTTT; D: TRBD1; V: TRBV5-8; J: TRBJ2-3; length: 14; size: few
CDR3: CASSQEWEETQYF; DNA: TGTGCCAGCAGCCAAGAGTGGGAAGAGACCCAGTACTTC; D: .; V: TRBV3-1; J: TRBJ2-5; length: 13; size: .
CDR3: CAWSVVVHSSYNSPLHF; DNA: TGTGCCTGGAGTGTGGTAGTGCATAGCTCCTATAATTCACCCCTCCACTTT; D: .; V: TRBV30; J: TRBJ1-6; length: 17; size: few
CDR3: CATITGGTDTQYF; DNA: TGTGCCACCATCACGGGGGGCACAGATACGCAGTATTTT; D: .; V: TRBV15; J: TRBJ2-3; length: 13; size: .
CDR3: CASSWNPMNTEAFF; DNA: TGTGCCAGCAGCTGGAACCCTATGAACACTGAAGCTTTCTTT; D: .; V: TRBV5-5; J: TRBJ1-1; length: 14; size: .
CDR3: CSAQTYSNQPQHF; DNA: TGCAGTGCCCAAACGTATAGCAATCAGCCCCAGCATTTT; D: .; V: TRBV20-1; J: TRBJ1-5; length: 13; size: many
CDR3: CASSQSTGEVNTEAFF; DNA: TGTGCCAGCAGCCAATCGACGGGGGAGGTTAACACTGAAGCTTTCTTT; D: .; V: TRBV16; J: TRBJ1-1; length: 16; size: .
CDR3: CASSEGHNTRYEQYF; DNA: TGTGCCAGCAGCGAGGGACATAACACTCGATACGAGCAGTACTTC; D: .; V: TRBV5-6; J: TRBJ2-7; length: 15; size: few
CDR3: CSARSSGDRYTEAFF; DNA: TGCAGTGCTAGATCCTCGGGGGATAGGTACACTGAAGCTTTCTTT; D: .; V: TRBV20-1; J: TRBJ1-1; length: 15; size: .
CDR3: CAISQGLITGELFF; DNA: TGTGCCATCAGTCAGGGACTCATCACCGGGGAGCTGTTTTTT; D: .; V: TRBV10-3; J: TRBJ2-2; length: 14; size: .
CDR3: CSVGFTSGMAEQYF; DNA: TGCAGCGTTGGCTTTACTAGCGGGATGGCCGAGCAGTACTTC; D: TRBD2; V: TRBV29-1; J: TRBJ2-7; length: 14; size: .
CDR3: CASSVGGGSSNTEAFF; DNA: TGTGCCAGCAGCGTAGGGGGTGGGTCATCGAACACTGAAGCTTTCTTT; D: .; V: TRBV9; J: TRBJ1-1; length: 16; size: few
CDR3: CASSLVSGDEQFF; DNA: TGTGCCAGCAGTTTAGTATCCGGAGATGAGCAGTTCTTC; D: .; V: TRBV12-3/TRBV12-4; J: TRBJ2-1; length: 13; size: few
CDR3: CASSQEDGTSYNEQFF; DNA: TGTGCCAGCAGCCAAGAGGACGGGACTTCCTACAATGAGCAGTTCTTC; D: .; V: TRBV3-1; J: TRBJ2-1; length: 16; size: .
CDR3: CASSLTSGRGEQYF; DNA: TGTGCCAGCAGCTTAACTAGCGGGAGGGGTGAGCAGTACTTC; D: TRBD2; V: TRBV7-8; J: TRBJ2-7; length: 14; size: .
CDR3: CASSPATSGGARTDTQYF; DNA: TGTGCCAGCAGCCCCGCGACTAGCGGGGGGGCACGGACAGATACGCAGTATTTT; D: TRBD2; V: TRBV11-2; J: TRBJ2-3; length: 18; size: .
CDR3: CASSVTGAGNEQYF; DNA: TGTGCCAGCAGTGTCACAGGCGCAGGGAACGAGCAGTACTTC; D: .; V: TRBV2; J: TRBJ2-7; length: 14; size: few
CDR3: CSASSQGHEKLFF; DNA: TGCAGTGCTAGTAGTCAGGGGCATGAAAAACTGTTTTTT; D: .; V: TRBV20-1; J: TRBJ1-4; length: 13; size: many
CDR3: CASSLVTSGTDEQFF; DNA: TGTGCCAGCAGTTTAGTGACTAGCGGGACCGATGAGCAGTTCTTC; D: TRBD2; V: TRBV27; J: TRBJ2-1; length: 15; size: many
CDR3: CSVEAGGRPYEQYF; DNA: TGCAGCGTTGAAGCGGGGGGGCGACCTTACGAGCAGTACTTC; D: TRBD2; V: TRBV29-1; J: TRBJ2-7; length: 14; size: few
CDR3: CASSQAIRDREDTQYF; DNA: TGTGCCAGCAGCCAAGCCATCCGGGACAGGGAGGATACGCAGTATTTT; D: TRBD1; V: TRBV4-2; J: TRBJ2-3; length: 16; size: many
CDR3: CASRTPEVNTEAFF; DNA: TGTGCCAGCAGGACCCCCGAGGTGAACACTGAAGCTTTCTTT; D: .; V: TRBV6-2/TRBV6-3; J: TRBJ1-1; length: 14; size: many
CDR3: CASSKSYEQYF; DNA: TGTGCCAGCAGTAAATCCTACGAGCAGTACTTC; D: .; V: TRBV12-3/TRBV12-4; J: TRBJ2-7; length: 11; size: many
CDR3: CASRDQGTYEQYF; DNA: TGCGCCAGCAGGGACCAGGGTACCTACGAGCAGTACTTC; D: .; V: TRBV5-1; J: TRBJ2-7; length: 13; size: .
CDR3: CASSPNPAGGPAKNIQYF; DNA: TGCGCCAGCAGCCCAAACCCAGCGGGGGGGCCGGCCAAAAACATTCAGTACTTC; D: TRBD2; V: TRBV4-1; J: TRBJ2-4; length: 18; size: .
CDR3: CASSPGKGGNNSPLHF; DNA: TGCGCCAGCAGCCCCGGGAAGGGCGGCAATAATTCACCCCTCCACTTT; D: .; V: TRBV5-1; J: TRBJ1-6; length: 16; size: .
CDR3: CASSPVGAGGTQYF; DNA: TGTGCCAGCAGTCCCGTGGGGGCAGGAGGTACGCAGTATTTT; D: .; V: TRBV6-4; J: TRBJ2-3; length: 14; size: few
CDR3: CASSGQTDIANYGYTF; DNA: TGTGCCAGCAGTGGCCAGACGGACATTGCTAACTATGGCTACACCTTC; D: .; V: TRBV6-1; J: TRBJ1-2; length: 16; size: few
CDR3: CASSGMAGGPYNEQFF; DNA: TGTGCCAGCAGCGGTATGGCGGGGGGGCCCTACAATGAGCAGTTCTTC; D: TRBD2; V: TRBV12-3/TRBV12-4; J: TRBJ2-1; length: 16; size: .